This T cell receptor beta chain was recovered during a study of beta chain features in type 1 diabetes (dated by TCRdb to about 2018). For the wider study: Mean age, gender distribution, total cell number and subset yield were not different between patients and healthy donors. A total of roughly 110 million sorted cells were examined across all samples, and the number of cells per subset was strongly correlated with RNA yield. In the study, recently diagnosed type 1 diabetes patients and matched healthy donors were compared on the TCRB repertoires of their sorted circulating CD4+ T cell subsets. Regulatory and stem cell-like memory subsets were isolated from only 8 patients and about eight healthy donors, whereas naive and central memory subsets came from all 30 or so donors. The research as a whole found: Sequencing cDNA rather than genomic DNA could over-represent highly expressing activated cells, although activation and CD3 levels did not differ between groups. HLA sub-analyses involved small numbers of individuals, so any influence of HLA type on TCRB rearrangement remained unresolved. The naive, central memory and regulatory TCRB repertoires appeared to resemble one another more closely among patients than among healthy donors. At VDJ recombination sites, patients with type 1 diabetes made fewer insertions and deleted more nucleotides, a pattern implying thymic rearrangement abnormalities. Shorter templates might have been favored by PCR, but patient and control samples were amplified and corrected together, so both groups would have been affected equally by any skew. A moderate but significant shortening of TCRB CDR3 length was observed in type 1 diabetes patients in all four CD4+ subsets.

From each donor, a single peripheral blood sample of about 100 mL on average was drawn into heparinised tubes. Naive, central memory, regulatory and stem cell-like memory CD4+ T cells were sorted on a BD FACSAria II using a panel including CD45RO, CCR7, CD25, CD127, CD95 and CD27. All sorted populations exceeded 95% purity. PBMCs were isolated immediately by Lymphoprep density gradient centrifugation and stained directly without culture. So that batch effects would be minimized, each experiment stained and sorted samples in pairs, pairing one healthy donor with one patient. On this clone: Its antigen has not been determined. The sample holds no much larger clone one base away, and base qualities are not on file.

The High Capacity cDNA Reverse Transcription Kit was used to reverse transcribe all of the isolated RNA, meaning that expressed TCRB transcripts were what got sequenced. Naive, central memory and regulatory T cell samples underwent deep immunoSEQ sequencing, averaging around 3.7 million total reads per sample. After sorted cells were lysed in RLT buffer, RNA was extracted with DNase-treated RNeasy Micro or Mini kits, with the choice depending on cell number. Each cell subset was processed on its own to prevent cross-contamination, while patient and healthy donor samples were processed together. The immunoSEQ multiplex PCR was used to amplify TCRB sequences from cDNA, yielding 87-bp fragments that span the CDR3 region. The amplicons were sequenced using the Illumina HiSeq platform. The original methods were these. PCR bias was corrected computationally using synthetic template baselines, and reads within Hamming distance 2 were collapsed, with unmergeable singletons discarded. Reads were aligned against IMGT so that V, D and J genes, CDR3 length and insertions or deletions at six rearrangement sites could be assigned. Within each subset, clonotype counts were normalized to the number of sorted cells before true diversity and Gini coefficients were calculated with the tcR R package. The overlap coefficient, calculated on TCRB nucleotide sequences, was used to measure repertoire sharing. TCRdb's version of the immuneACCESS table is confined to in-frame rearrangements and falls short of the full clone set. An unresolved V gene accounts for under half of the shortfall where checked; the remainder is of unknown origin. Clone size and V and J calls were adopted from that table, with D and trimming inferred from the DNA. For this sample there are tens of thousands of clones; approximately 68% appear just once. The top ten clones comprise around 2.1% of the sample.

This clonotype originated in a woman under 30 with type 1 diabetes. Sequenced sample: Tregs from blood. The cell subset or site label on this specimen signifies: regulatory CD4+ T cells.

The nucleotides read TGTGCCAGCAGCCAACGAACAGGGTATATAACTGGAAACACCATATATTTT. Its protein is CASSQRTGYITGNTIYF. Here the chain combines TRBV14 and TRBJ1-3, with a tentative D gene TRBD1 over 6 matching bases. From its cysteine to its phenylalanine, the CDR3 spans 17 amino acids. Here the CDR3 DNA is all that survives: 51 bases in frame from base 1. CDR1 and CDR2 (SGHDN, FVKESK) derive from the germline V gene. V sheds 2 bases and J sheds 2 bases, leaving 16 bases between their ends.